A single sample is the source of the 27 T cell receptor beta chains below, sequenced in a study of tumor-infiltrating lymphocytes in localized non-small cell lung cancer. The data were produced by immunoSEQ multiplex PCR, yet TCRdb's version contains in-frame clones alone and is incomplete. The sample has around 6,000 clones, around 80% seen once; the top ten hold about 9.7%. Sequenced: lung tumor tissue. The receptors stem from a human donor with non-small cell lung cancer.

This chain uses TRBV14 with TRBJ1-1, with 10 positions matching TRBD1. The V segment lost 4 bases and the J segment 5 bases; nucleotides outside the gene matches: 10. Germline V CDR1 and CDR2: SGHDN, FVKESK. The CDR3 extends over 16 amino acids. The CDR3 protein is CASSPRTGGIWTEAFF. For the CDR3, the DNA is TGTGCCAGCAGCCCGCGGACAGGGGGGATATGGACTGAAGCTTTCTTT.

The chain uses TRBV7-3 and TRBJ2-3; no clear D gene. Deletions cut 0 bases from V and 4 bases from J, with 5 bases between. CDR3 length: 13 amino acids. Germline V gene sequence: CDR1 SGHTA, CDR2 FQGTGA. CDR3 nucleotides: TGTGCCAGCAGCTTAACTCGGGCAGATACGCAGTATTTT. This translates into CASSLTRADTQYF.

A remark on this clone: This specimen includes other DNA sequences encoding the same CDR3. The CDR3 sequence is CASSQDRVEQYF. The CDR3 nucleotides read TGTGCCAGCAGCCAAGATCGAGTCGAGCAGTACTTC. The rearrangement links TRBV14 to TRBJ2-7, with D uncertain. The V end lost 0 bases, the J end lost 6 bases, and 6 bases lay between the germline ends. This CDR3 region has 12 residues. From germline, CDR1 is SGHDN and CDR2 FVKESK.

The chain has TRBV4-1 and TRBJ2-6; either TRBD1 or TRBD2 may fit D (5 bases each). Germline lookup yields CDR1 MGHRA and CDR2 YSYEKL. The CDR3 has 15 amino acids. The V and J ends lost 1 base and 2 bases respectively, with 6 bases between them. Here the CDR3 DNA reads TGCGCCAGCAGCCAAGGAGGGGCTGGGGCCAACGTCCTGACTTTC. Protein: CASSQGGAGANVLTF.

The V and J genes are TRBV18 and TRBJ1-2, with D perhaps TRBD1 (5 bases). The V and J ends lost 0 bases and 8 bases respectively, with 13 bases between them. This CDR3 is 14 amino acids long. Germline V gene data show CDR1 as KGHSH and CDR2 as LQKENI. The CDR3 region is CASSPPGPERGYTF. The CDR3 DNA follows: TGTGCCAGCTCACCACCGGGGCCAGAGCGCGGCTACACCTTC.

The chain is built from TRBV7-6 and TRBJ1-4; D is possibly TRBD1 (6 bases). The germline gives CDR1 SGHVS, CDR2 FNYEAQ. The CDR3 loop spans 15 amino acids. The V gene lost 2 bases and the J gene lost 5 bases, with 12 bases spanning the gap. The CDR3 DNA reads TGTGCCAGCAGCTTATCTACAGGGTGGAATGAAAAACTGTTTTTT. Protein: CASSLSTGWNEKLFF. The whole variable domain, remainder taken from reference TRBV7-6 and TRBJ1-4, is GAGVSQSPRYKVTKRGQDVALRCDPISGHVSLYWYRQALGQGPEFLTYFNYEAQQDKSGLPNDRFSAERPEGSISTLTIQRTEQRDSAMYRCASSLSTGWNEKLFFGSGTQLSVL.

The gene calls are TRBV10-2 and TRBJ1-3; D may be TRBD1 (5 bases). Looked up from germline, CDR1 is WSHSY and CDR2 is SAAADI. CDR3 length: 13 amino acids. V dropped 7 bases and J dropped 4 bases, with 11 bases sitting between them. The CDR3 DNA sequence: TGCGCCAGCACGAGGGACCGGGGAAACACCATATATTTT. Translating gives CASTRDRGNTIYF.

The sample holds one count of this clone. The chain combines TRBV20-1 with TRBJ2-7, with D perhaps TRBD1 or TRBD2 (5 bases each). V dropped 7 bases and J dropped 5 bases, with 12 bases sitting between them. The CDR3 sequence is 11 residues long. The germline V gene encodes CDR1 DFQATT and CDR2 SNEGSKA (reference sequence). The CDR3, as DNA: TGCAGTGTGAGGGGACCAAACGAGCAGTACTTC. Translated, it gives CSVRGPNEQYF.

This chain uses TRBV19 with TRBJ1-2; 8 nucleotides agree with TRBD1. Germline CDR1 and CDR2: LNHDA and SQIVND (reference sequence). With V trimmed by 2 bases and J by 8 bases, 7 bases remained unmatched. This CDR3 contains 14 residues. CDR3 DNA sequence: TGTGCCAGTAGTATAAGGCAGGGGGCCTGGGGCTACACCTTC. Protein product: CASSIRQGAWGYTF.

The chain recombines TRBV6-5 with TRBJ2-2; D possibly corresponds to TRBD2 (5 bases). Germline V CDR1 and CDR2: MNHEY, SVGAGI. The CDR3 is made up of 15 amino acids. V was cut by 6 bases and J by 4 bases, with 15 bases left in between. This CDR3 reads CASRLRVRSTGELFF. The CDR3 nucleotides are TGTGCCAGCAGGCTGAGGGTGAGATCCACCGGGGAGCTGTTTTTT.

Details on this clone: A junction boundary mismatches the germline segment, possibly from a read error. The chain recombines TRBV7-7 with TRBJ1-1; D not certain. In germline, CDR1 is SSHAT, CDR2 FNYEAQ (reference sequence). This CDR3 has 13 amino acids. Here the CDR3 reads CASSLSRNTEAFF. The CDR3 nucleotides read TGTGCTAGCAGCTTATCACGGAACACTGAAGCTTTCTTT.

The CDR3 DNA sequence: TGCGCCAGCAGCCCAATTCAGGGGGCGGTCGGGGCCAACGTCCTGACTTTC. Translation: CASSPIQGAVGANVLTF. The J gene is TRBJ2-6, the V gene TRBV5-1, with 8 bases that match TRBD1. V gave up 4 bases and J gave up 4 bases; unmatched junction bases: 10. The CDR3 runs to 17 residues. Looked up from germline, CDR1 is SGHRS and CDR2 is YFSETQ.

This chain joins TRBV7-8 and TRBJ2-1; either TRBD1 or TRBD2 may fit D (6 bases each). Trimming left V 3 bases short and J 8 bases short, with 23 bases between. This CDR3 spans 17 amino acids. Per germline, CDR1 SGHVS and CDR2 FQNEAQ. CDR3 protein: CASSFVAWGAENHEQFF. The CDR3 DNA reads as TGTGCCAGCAGCTTTGTAGCCTGGGGGGCCGAAAACCATGAGCAGTTCTTC.

This chain connects TRBV2 to TRBJ2-3; D is unclear. Germline lookup yields CDR1 SNHLY and CDR2 FYNNEI. This CDR3 is built from 13 residues. V was shortened by 7 bases and J by 2 bases, with 10 bases between the two germline ends. The CDR3 region has the DNA TGTGCCAGCACGGGCCCCTCCACAGATACGCAGTATTTT. Its translation: CASTGPSTDTQYF.

The chain uses TRBV7-8 and TRBJ2-3; possible D gene TRBD2, 5 bases. Trimming pared 3 bases from V and 8 bases from J, leaving 9 bases between. Per the germline V gene, CDR1 is SGHVS and CDR2 is FQNEAQ. This CDR3 has 12 amino acids. CDR3 DNA: TGTGCCAGCAGCTTTCTAGCCGCTACGCAGTATTTT. Translated, it gives CASSFLAATQYF.

CDR3 region: CATSGIGDSYEQYF. CDR3 nucleotide sequence: TGTGCCACCTCTGGGATCGGCGATTCCTACGAGCAGTACTTC. V and J are TRBV27 and TRBJ2-7; D call uncertain. V was cut by 10 bases and J by 1 base, with 17 bases left in between. The germline gives CDR1 MNHEY, CDR2 SMNVEV (reference sequence). This CDR3 comprises 14 residues.

This rearrangement joins TRBV6-5 to TRBJ2-7, with 7 positions matching TRBD1. V lost 6 bases and J lost 3; bases outside the gene matches: 11. The CDR3 is made up of 15 amino acids. Germline CDR1 MNHEY, CDR2 SVGAGI. The DNA for the CDR3 is TGTGCCAGCAGCTACGGGACAGAGGGTAACTACGAGCAGTACTTC. It is translated as CASSYGTEGNYEQYF.

V and J are TRBV7-9 and TRBJ1-1; D is unclear. Trimming left V 2 bases short and J 0 bases short, with 10 bases between. Germline CDR1 and CDR2: SEHNR and FQNEAQ (reference sequence). This CDR3 spans 15 amino acids. CDR3 loop: CASSLRESMNTEAFF. The CDR3 coding sequence is TGTGCCAGCAGCTTAAGGGAATCCATGAACACTGAAGCTTTCTTT.

The CDR3 DNA reads TGTGCCAGCAGCTTAGAGATTACAGGGGGCGAGCAGTACTTC. It specifies CASSLEITGGEQYF. V gene TRBV7-6 combines with J gene TRBJ2-7; 8 nucleotides match TRBD1. CDR1 and CDR2 from the germline V gene are SGHVS and FNYEAQ. After removal of 1 base from V and 6 bases from J, the junction contained 5 bases not matched to a gene. The CDR3 runs 14 residues.

The CDR3 DNA reads as TGCAGCGTTGGTGTACAGGGCCGTAATGAGCAGTTCTTC. Its protein is CSVGVQGRNEQFF. The chain has TRBV29-1 and TRBJ2-1; maybe TRBD1 (6 bases). V shed 4 bases and J shed 7 bases, with 14 bases lying between them. Germline CDR1 SQVTM, CDR2 ANQGSEA. The CDR3 has 13 amino acids.

The rearrangement joins TRBV20-1 to TRBJ1-2; D unclear. Germline V CDR1 and CDR2: DFQATT, SNEGSKA (reference sequence). CDR3 length: 9 residues. In DNA, the CDR3 is TGCAGCCTTTACCGTGGCTACACCTTC. Protein product: CSLYRGYTF.

This clone was detected once. The chain links TRBV5-1 to TRBJ1-1, with D maybe TRBD1 (5 bases). The germline CDR1 and CDR2 sequences are SGHRS and YFSETQ. The CDR3 is 15 amino acids. Trimming shortened V by 1 base and J by 1 base, and 11 bases separated the two germline ends. In DNA form, the CDR3 reads TGCGCCAGCAGCTTGTATCGGGACGGGAACACTGAAGCTTTCTTT. Translating it yields CASSLYRDGNTEAFF.

This sequence joins TRBV27 and TRBJ2-7; 14 bases line up with TRBD2. The CDR3 covers 15 residues. Germline loops: CDR1 MNHEY, CDR2 SMNVEV (reference sequence). The V gene end was trimmed by 6 bases and the J gene end by 8 bases; junction bases not matched to a gene: 9. The CDR3 DNA follows: TGTGCCAGCAGCCTACCGGGACTAGCGGGAGCTAAGCAGTACTTC. Translated: CASSLPGLAGAKQYF.

The chain couples TRBV7-6 to TRBJ2-2; D possibly matches TRBD1 or TRBD2 (6 bases each). Trimming shortened V by 1 base and J by 11 bases, and 8 bases separated the two germline ends. There are 12 residues in the CDR3. CDR1 and CDR2 from the germline V gene are SGHVS and FNYEAQ. This CDR3 is CASSLGGAELFF. CDR3 bases: TGTGCCAGCAGCTTAGGGGGGGCAGAGCTGTTTTTT.

The sample holds one count of this clone. The CDR3: CASSPTLGTGANYGYTF. CDR3 nucleotides: TGCGCCAGCAGCCCGACCCTGGGGACAGGGGCTAACTATGGCTACACCTTC. V and J are TRBV4-1 and TRBJ1-2; TRBD1 matches at 10 bases. CDR1 is MGHRA, CDR2 YSYEKL, per germline. This CDR3 is built from 17 residues. Trimming cost V 4 bases and J 0 bases; bases outside gene matches: 8.

V usage is TRBV7-2 and J usage is TRBJ2-1; 8 bases are shared with TRBD2. The CDR3 length is 14 residues. The V and J ends lost 3 bases and 3 bases, in that order; junction bases with no gene match: 1. The germline V gene encodes CDR1 SGHTA and CDR2 FQGNSA. The CDR3: CASSLSGSYNEQFF. In nucleotides, the CDR3 is TGTGCCAGCAGCTTGAGCGGGAGCTACAATGAGCAGTTCTTC. The whole variable domain, filled in from reference TRBV7-2 and TRBJ2-1, reads GAGVSQSPSNKVTEKGKDVELRCDPISGHTALYWYRQSLGQGLEFLIYFQGNSAPDKSGLPSDRFSAERTGGSVSTLTIQRTQQEDSAVYLCASSLSGSYNEQFFGPGTRLTVL.

The genes are TRBV2 and TRBJ1-5; D not resolved. The V end lost 2 bases, the J end lost 7 bases, and 12 bases lay between the germline ends. CDR1 SNHLY and CDR2 FYNNEI come from the germline V gene. The CDR3 loop spans 14 amino acids. The CDR3 DNA is TGTGCCAGCAGTGAACTGGCTTTCGAGCAGCCCCAGCATTTT. This codes for CASSELAFEQPQHF.